This is a list of T cell receptor beta chains from one sample in a study of OX40 agonist ivuxolimab in advanced cancers. The table came from immunoSEQ multiplex PCR; TCRdb's copy has only in-frame clones and leaves some out. Of about 80,000 clones in the sample, approximately 94% were seen once. Source: CD4+ or CD8+ T cells sorted from blood, taken in a trial of the OX40 agonist ivuxolimab. The source of these receptors is an adult with an advanced solid tumor such as melanoma, head and neck, liver or kidney cancer. Each CDR3 is given with its conserved first and last residue. The order of the fields is J gene, D gene, V gene, clone size, CDR3 DNA, CDR3 protein. A D gene is named only where the DNA matches it firmly. Rows may omit the clone size; those that give it use once, few, many or a size class.

j_gene: TRBJ1-3; d_gene: -; v_gene: TRBV19; abundance: -; CDR3nt: TGTGCCAGTAGTAGGGGTTTTACTGGAAACACCATATATTTT; CDR3aa: CASSRGFTGNTIYF
j_gene: TRBJ1-3; d_gene: -; v_gene: TRBV25-1; abundance: -; CDR3nt: TGTGCCAGCAGTGAATTATCAGGGGCCTCTGGAAACACCATATATTTT; CDR3aa: CASSELSGASGNTIYF
j_gene: TRBJ1-2; d_gene: -; v_gene: TRBV7-9; abundance: few; CDR3nt: TGTGCCAGCACCGGACCCGGCTATGGCTACACCTTC; CDR3aa: CASTGPGYGYTF
j_gene: TRBJ1-3; d_gene: -; v_gene: TRBV29-1; abundance: -; CDR3nt: TGCAGCGCCCAGCTGTCAGGAAACACCATATATTTT; CDR3aa: CSAQLSGNTIYF
j_gene: TRBJ2-1; d_gene: -; v_gene: TRBV27; abundance: -; CDR3nt: TGTGCCAGCAGTCGGGCCTACAATGAGCAGTTCTTC; CDR3aa: CASSRAYNEQFF
j_gene: TRBJ1-5; d_gene: -; v_gene: TRBV28; abundance: -; CDR3nt: TGTGCCAGCAGGGGTGGAGGGAGCAATCAGCCCCAGCATTTT; CDR3aa: CASRGGGSNQPQHF
j_gene: TRBJ2-7; d_gene: TRBD1; v_gene: TRBV29-1; abundance: -; CDR3nt: TGCAGCGTCACCGGGACAGAAAAACTCTACGAGCAGTACTTC; CDR3aa: CSVTGTEKLYEQYF
j_gene: TRBJ2-1; d_gene: -; v_gene: TRBV9; abundance: -; CDR3nt: TGTGCCAGCAGCGTCCGACTAGACTACAATGAGCAGTTCTTC; CDR3aa: CASSVRLDYNEQFF
j_gene: TRBJ1-5; d_gene: -; v_gene: TRBV28; abundance: -; CDR3nt: TGTGCCAGCAGGGTCGCGAGGCAGCCCCAGCATTTT; CDR3aa: CASRVARQPQHF
j_gene: TRBJ2-6; d_gene: -; v_gene: TRBV21-1; abundance: -; CDR3nt: TGTGCCAGGGGGACTGGGGCCAACGTCCTGACTTTC; CDR3aa: CARGTGANVLTF
j_gene: TRBJ2-1; d_gene: TRBD2; v_gene: TRBV7-6; abundance: -; CDR3nt: TGTGCCAGCAGCTTATTGACTAGCGGGCCCCGCAATGAGCAGTTCTTC; CDR3aa: CASSLLTSGPRNEQFF
j_gene: TRBJ2-1; d_gene: TRBD2; v_gene: TRBV19; abundance: -; CDR3nt: TGTGCCAGTAGTGTTCAGGGGACTAGCGGGGCAAAGCAGTTCTTC; CDR3aa: CASSVQGTSGAKQFF
j_gene: TRBJ2-2; d_gene: -; v_gene: TRBV4-2; abundance: once; CDR3nt: TGTGCCAGCAGCCAAGAAGGCAGGCTCACCGGGGAGCTGTTTTTT; CDR3aa: CASSQEGRLTGELFF
j_gene: TRBJ2-2; d_gene: -; v_gene: TRBV14; abundance: -; CDR3nt: TGTGCCAGCAGCCAAGCGCGTAACACCGGGGAGCTGTTTTTT; CDR3aa: CASSQARNTGELFF
j_gene: TRBJ2-3; d_gene: TRBD1; v_gene: TRBV19; abundance: -; CDR3nt: TGTGCCAGTAGTACCAACCCGGGACAGGGCACAGATACGCAGTATTTT; CDR3aa: CASSTNPGQGTDTQYF
j_gene: TRBJ2-4; d_gene: -; v_gene: TRBV15; abundance: -; CDR3nt: TGTGCCACCAGCCGGGAAAACATTCAGTACTTC; CDR3aa: CATSRENIQYF
j_gene: TRBJ2-7; d_gene: -; v_gene: TRBV11-3; abundance: few; CDR3nt: TGTGCCAGCAGCTTGGCAGGGAGTCCCTACGAGCAGTACTTC; CDR3aa: CASSLAGSPYEQYF
j_gene: TRBJ2-4; d_gene: TRBD2; v_gene: TRBV7-2; abundance: -; CDR3nt: TGTGCCAGCAGCCCGAACCTAGCGGGGGCGGGGGTTATGTACTTC; CDR3aa: CASSPNLAGAGVMYF
j_gene: TRBJ2-2; d_gene: -; v_gene: TRBV7-3; abundance: once; CDR3nt: TGTGCCAGCAGTTTTGCAGGGGTCTCCGGGGAGCTGTTTTTT; CDR3aa: CASSFAGVSGELFF
j_gene: TRBJ2-1; d_gene: TRBD1; v_gene: TRBV27; abundance: -; CDR3nt: TGTGCCAGCAGTTCGGACAGGGGGACTCTCAATGAGCAGTTCTTC; CDR3aa: CASSSDRGTLNEQFF
j_gene: TRBJ1-5; d_gene: TRBD1; v_gene: TRBV19; abundance: -; CDR3nt: TGTGCCAGTAGTAAGGGGACAGGGGTCCCACCCCAGCATTTT; CDR3aa: CASSKGTGVPPQHF
j_gene: TRBJ1-5; d_gene: -; v_gene: TRBV2; abundance: few; CDR3nt: TGTGCCAGCAGTGAACAACAGGGAGGACAGCCCCAGCATTTT; CDR3aa: CASSEQQGGQPQHF
j_gene: TRBJ2-7; d_gene: -; v_gene: TRBV7-8; abundance: -; CDR3nt: TGTGCCAGCAGCTTAGTGGGGAGCTCCTACGAGCAGTACTTC; CDR3aa: CASSLVGSSYEQYF
j_gene: TRBJ2-7; d_gene: TRBD1; v_gene: TRBV5-1; abundance: -; CDR3nt: TGCGCCAGCAGCTTGGGAGGGACAGGGGGCATCGGGTACTTC; CDR3aa: CASSLGGTGGIGYF
j_gene: TRBJ2-7; d_gene: TRBD1; v_gene: TRBV6-5; abundance: -; CDR3nt: TGTGCCAGCAGTTACTCGGACAGGGGACACTACGAGCAGTACTTC; CDR3aa: CASSYSDRGHYEQYF
j_gene: TRBJ1-2; d_gene: -; v_gene: TRBV7-9; abundance: -; CDR3nt: TGTGCCAGCAGTCACCGCAGGGGTGGCTACACCTTC; CDR3aa: CASSHRRGGYTF
j_gene: TRBJ2-3; d_gene: TRBD2; v_gene: TRBV28; abundance: -; CDR3nt: TGTGCCAGCAGAAACATTGGGAGCGGGAGTTTCGCAGATACGCAGTATTTT; CDR3aa: CASRNIGSGSFADTQYF
j_gene: TRBJ1-2; d_gene: TRBD1; v_gene: TRBV28; abundance: -; CDR3nt: TGTGCCAGCAGCCTTCTTAAACAGGGGAACTATGGCTACACCTTC; CDR3aa: CASSLLKQGNYGYTF
j_gene: TRBJ2-3; d_gene: -; v_gene: TRBV29-1; abundance: -; CDR3nt: TGCAGCGTTGAAGGTCAGGGCCAGAGGGGTACGCAGTATTTT; CDR3aa: CSVEGQGQRGTQYF
j_gene: TRBJ2-1; d_gene: -; v_gene: TRBV28; abundance: -; CDR3nt: TGTGCCAGCAGTCCCCCTCGCGGCAGAGGGGCCAATGAGCAGTTCTTC; CDR3aa: CASSPPRGRGANEQFF
j_gene: TRBJ2-1; d_gene: -; v_gene: TRBV30; abundance: -; CDR3nt: TGTGCCTGGAAAGGAATCGATGAGCAGTTCTTC; CDR3aa: CAWKGIDEQFF
j_gene: TRBJ1-5; d_gene: -; v_gene: TRBV4-3; abundance: few; CDR3nt: TGCGCCAGCAGCCGAAGCGTGTTCGGTCAGCCCCAGCATTTT; CDR3aa: CASSRSVFGQPQHF
j_gene: TRBJ2-1; d_gene: -; v_gene: TRBV19; abundance: -; CDR3nt: TGTGCCAGTAGCCCTACTGGGGGTGAGCAGTTCTTC; CDR3aa: CASSPTGGEQFF
j_gene: TRBJ2-2; d_gene: TRBD2; v_gene: TRBV2; abundance: -; CDR3nt: TGTGCCAGCAGCGGGACTAGCGGGAGGGGCGGGGAGCTGTTTTTT; CDR3aa: CASSGTSGRGGELFF
j_gene: TRBJ1-5; d_gene: TRBD1; v_gene: TRBV11-2; abundance: -; CDR3nt: TGTGCCAGCAGCTTAGGGGAGGGGGCAAGCAATCAGCCCCAGCATTTT; CDR3aa: CASSLGEGASNQPQHF
j_gene: TRBJ1-2; d_gene: -; v_gene: TRBV30; abundance: few; CDR3nt: TGTGCCTGGTTAGCCAGGCGGGACTATGGCTACACCTTC; CDR3aa: CAWLARRDYGYTF
j_gene: TRBJ2-7; d_gene: TRBD1; v_gene: TRBV7-8; abundance: -; CDR3nt: TGTGCCAGCACCGACAATACAGGGGGCGCGTACGAGCAGTACTTC; CDR3aa: CASTDNTGGAYEQYF
j_gene: TRBJ1-3; d_gene: TRBD1; v_gene: TRBV19; abundance: -; CDR3nt: TGTGCCAGTAGTACAGGGGGCGCCGGAAACACCATATATTTT; CDR3aa: CASSTGGAGNTIYF
j_gene: TRBJ2-3; d_gene: -; v_gene: TRBV11-3; abundance: -; CDR3nt: TGTGCCAGCAGCTACCGGGTGGACGCACGCACAGATACGCAGTATTTT; CDR3aa: CASSYRVDARTDTQYF
j_gene: TRBJ2-1; d_gene: TRBD2; v_gene: TRBV4-1; abundance: -; CDR3nt: TGCGCCAGCAGCCAGGCCCTTAGCGGGAGGGCCGTAAATGAGCAGTTCTTC; CDR3aa: CASSQALSGRAVNEQFF
j_gene: TRBJ2-3; d_gene: -; v_gene: TRBV5-1; abundance: -; CDR3nt: TGCGCCAGCAGCTTGGACGGGGGCACAGATACGCAGTATTTT; CDR3aa: CASSLDGGTDTQYF